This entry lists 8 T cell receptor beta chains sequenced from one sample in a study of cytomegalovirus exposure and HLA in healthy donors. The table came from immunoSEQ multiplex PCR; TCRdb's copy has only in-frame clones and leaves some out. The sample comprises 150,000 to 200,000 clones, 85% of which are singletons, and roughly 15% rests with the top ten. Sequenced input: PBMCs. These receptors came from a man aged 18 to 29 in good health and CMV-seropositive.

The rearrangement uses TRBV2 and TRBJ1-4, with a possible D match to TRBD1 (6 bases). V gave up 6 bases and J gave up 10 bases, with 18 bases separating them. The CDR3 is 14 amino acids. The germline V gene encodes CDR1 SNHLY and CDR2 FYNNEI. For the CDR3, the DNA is TGTGCCAGCAGCGACCTTGCGGGGGCAGGAAAACTGTTTTTT. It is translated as CASSDLAGAGKLFF.

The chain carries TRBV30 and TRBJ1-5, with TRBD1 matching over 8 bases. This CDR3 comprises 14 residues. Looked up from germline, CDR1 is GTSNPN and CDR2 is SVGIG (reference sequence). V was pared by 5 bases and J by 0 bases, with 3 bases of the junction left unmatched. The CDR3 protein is CAWGQGHSNQPQHF. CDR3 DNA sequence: TGTGCCTGGGGACAGGGACATAGCAATCAGCCCCAGCATTTT.

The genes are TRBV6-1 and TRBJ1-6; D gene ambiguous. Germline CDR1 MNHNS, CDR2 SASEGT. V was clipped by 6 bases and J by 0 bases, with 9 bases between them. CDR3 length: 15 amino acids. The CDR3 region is CASRVFSSYNSPLHF. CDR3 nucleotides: TGTGCCAGCAGGGTGTTCAGCTCCTATAATTCACCCCTCCACTTT.

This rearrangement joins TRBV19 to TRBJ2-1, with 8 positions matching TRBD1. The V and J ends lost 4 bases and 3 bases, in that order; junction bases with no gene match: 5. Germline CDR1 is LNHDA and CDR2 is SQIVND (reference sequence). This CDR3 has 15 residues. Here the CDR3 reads CASSTGGAGYNEQFF. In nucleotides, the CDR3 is TGTGCCAGTAGTACAGGGGGCGCTGGCTACAATGAGCAGTTCTTC.

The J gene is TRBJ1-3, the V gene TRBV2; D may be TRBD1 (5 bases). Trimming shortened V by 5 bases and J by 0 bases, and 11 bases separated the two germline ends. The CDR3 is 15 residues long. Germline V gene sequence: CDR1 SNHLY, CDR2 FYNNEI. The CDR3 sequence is CASSLTVSSGNTIYF. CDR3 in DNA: TGTGCCAGCAGTTTGACAGTAAGCTCTGGAAACACCATATATTTT.

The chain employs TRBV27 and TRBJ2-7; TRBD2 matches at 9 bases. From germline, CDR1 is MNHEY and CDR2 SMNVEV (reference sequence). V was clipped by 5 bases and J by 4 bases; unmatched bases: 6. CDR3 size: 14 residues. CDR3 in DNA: TGTGCCAGCAGTCTTAGCGGGAGTGAATACGAGCAGTACTTC. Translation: CASSLSGSEYEQYF.

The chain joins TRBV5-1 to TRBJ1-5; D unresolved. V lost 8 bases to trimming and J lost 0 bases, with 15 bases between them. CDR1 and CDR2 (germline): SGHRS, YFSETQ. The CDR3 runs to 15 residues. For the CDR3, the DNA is TGCGCCAGAGAGACTGGGTTAAATAGCAATCAGCCCCAGCATTTT. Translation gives CARETGLNSNQPQHF.

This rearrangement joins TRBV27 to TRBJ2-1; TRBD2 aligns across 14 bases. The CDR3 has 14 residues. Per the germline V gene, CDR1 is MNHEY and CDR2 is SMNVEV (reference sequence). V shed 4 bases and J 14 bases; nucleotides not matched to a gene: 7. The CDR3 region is CASSSGLAGVQEFF. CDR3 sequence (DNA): TGTGCCAGCAGTTCGGGACTAGCGGGAGTTCAGGAGTTCTTC.